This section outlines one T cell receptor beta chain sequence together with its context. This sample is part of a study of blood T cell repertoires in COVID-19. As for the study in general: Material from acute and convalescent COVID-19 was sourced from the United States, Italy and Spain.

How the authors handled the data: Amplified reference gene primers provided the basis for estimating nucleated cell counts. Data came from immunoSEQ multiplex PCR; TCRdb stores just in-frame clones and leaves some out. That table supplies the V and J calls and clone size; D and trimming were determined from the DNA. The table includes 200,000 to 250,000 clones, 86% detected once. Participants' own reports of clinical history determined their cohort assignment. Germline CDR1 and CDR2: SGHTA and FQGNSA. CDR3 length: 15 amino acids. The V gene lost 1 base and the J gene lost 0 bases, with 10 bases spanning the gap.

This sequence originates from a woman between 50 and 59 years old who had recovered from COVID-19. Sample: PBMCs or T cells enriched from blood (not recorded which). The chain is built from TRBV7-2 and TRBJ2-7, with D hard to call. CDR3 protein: CASSLGGSSSYEQYF. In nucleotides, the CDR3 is TGTGCCAGCAGCTTAGGAGGATCAAGCTCCTACGAGCAGTACTTC.